This TCR beta chain stems from a study of T cell changes during pregnancy in multiple sclerosis. The CDR3 is 16 residues long. In germline, CDR1 is SGHRS, CDR2 YFSETQ. Trimming cost V 3 bases and J 6 bases, with 18 bases left between them. The assay was immunoSEQ multiplex PCR, and TCRdb's table has in-frame clones only and misses some. The sample shows around 60,000 clones, more than 80% of them seen only once. The chain joins TRBV5-1 to TRBJ1-4; possible D gene TRBD1, 6 bases. This receptor was identified in a female donor in good health, enrolled as a control in a pregnancy study. Source: CD4+ T cells from peripheral blood mononuclear cells, taken after pregnancy. The CDR3 coding sequence is TGCGCCAGCAGCTGGGAGAGGGGGGGCGAGGATGAAAAACTGTTTTTT. Its protein is CASSWERGGEDEKLFF.